This T cell receptor beta chain emerged from a study of blood T cell repertoires in COVID-19. Using immunoSEQ multiplex PCR, the repertoire was profiled, and TCRdb retains in-frame clones only, with some absent. Altogether tens of thousands of clones are present, 85% to 90% being singletons, with the ten largest covering about 4.7%. The junction had 4 bases not matched to a gene; V was cut back by 4 bases and J by 4 bases. Germline CDR1 is KGHDR and CDR2 is SFDVKD. This CDR3 spans 16 amino acids. Sequencing was carried out using peripheral blood. The chain recombines TRBV24-1 with TRBJ2-1, with 12 nucleotides matching TRBD2. The sequence derives from a human donor in a cohort sampled during active COVID-19. The CDR3: CATSDNGLAGYNEQFF. As DNA, the CDR3 is TGTGCCACCAGTGACAACGGACTAGCGGGGTACAATGAGCAGTTCTTC.